The clone carrying this TCR beta chain was recorded once. What it binds is not known. Repertoires were generated with immunoSEQ multiplex PCR, while TCRdb's copy carries only in-frame clones and drops some. The sample consists of some 63,000 clones, 84% of them appearing once. This entry comes from a study of OX40 agonist ivuxolimab in advanced cancers. About the research overall: Ivuxolimab is an agonistic anti-OX40 (CD134) antibody, and patients were treated with it. Overall study findings and caveats: Relatively little clonal expansion, among the lowest observed, appeared in partial responders at 0.1-3.0 mg/kg. The mean number of expanded clones was higher in CD8+ T cells than in CD4+. Clones of CD4+ and CD8+ blood T cells grew by week 6 at doses of 0.1 to 3.0 mg/kg.

The V and J ends lost 1 base and 3 bases respectively, with 10 bases between them. The CDR3 has 14 residues. CDR1 is SNHLY and CDR2 is FYNNEI in the germline V gene. This sequence originates from an adult with an advanced solid tumor such as melanoma, head and neck, liver or kidney cancer. The chain couples TRBV2 to TRBJ2-7; D perhaps matches TRBD1 (5 bases). The source was CD4+ or CD8+ T cells sorted from blood, collected in a trial of the OX40 agonist ivuxolimab. The CDR3 nucleotides are TGTGCCAGCAGTGAAGGGGGCAGGAGCTACGAGCAGTACTTC. Amino acid sequence: CASSEGGRSYEQYF.